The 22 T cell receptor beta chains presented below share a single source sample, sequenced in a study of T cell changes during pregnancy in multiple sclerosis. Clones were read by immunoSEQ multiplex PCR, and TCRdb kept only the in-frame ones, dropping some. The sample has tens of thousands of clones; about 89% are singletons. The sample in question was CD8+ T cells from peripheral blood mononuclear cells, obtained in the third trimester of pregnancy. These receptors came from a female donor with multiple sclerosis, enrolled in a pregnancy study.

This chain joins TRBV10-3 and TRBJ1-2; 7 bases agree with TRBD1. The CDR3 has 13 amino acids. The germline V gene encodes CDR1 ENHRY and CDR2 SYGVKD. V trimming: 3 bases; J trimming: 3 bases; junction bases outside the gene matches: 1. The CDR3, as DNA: TGTGCCATCAGTGAAACAGGGGACTATGGCTACACCTTC. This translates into CAISETGDYGYTF.

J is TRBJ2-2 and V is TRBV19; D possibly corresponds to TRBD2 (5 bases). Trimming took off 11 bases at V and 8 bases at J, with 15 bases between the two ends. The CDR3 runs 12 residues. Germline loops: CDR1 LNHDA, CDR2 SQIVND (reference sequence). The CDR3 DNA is TGTGCCTCGTGGAGGCCTGGGGGGGAGCTGTTTTTT. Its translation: CASWRPGGELFF.

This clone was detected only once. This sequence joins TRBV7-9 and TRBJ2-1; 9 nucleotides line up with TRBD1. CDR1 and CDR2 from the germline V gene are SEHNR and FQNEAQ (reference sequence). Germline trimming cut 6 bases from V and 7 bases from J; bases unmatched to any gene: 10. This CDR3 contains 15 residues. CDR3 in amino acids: CASRQPGQGRNEQFF. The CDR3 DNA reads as TGTGCCAGCAGACAACCGGGACAGGGAAGGAATGAGCAGTTCTTC.

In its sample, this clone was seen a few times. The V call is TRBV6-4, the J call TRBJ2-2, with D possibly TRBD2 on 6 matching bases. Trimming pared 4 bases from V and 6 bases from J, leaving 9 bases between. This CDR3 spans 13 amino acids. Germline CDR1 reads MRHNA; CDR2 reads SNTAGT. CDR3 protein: CASSGEEAGELFF. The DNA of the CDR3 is TGTGCCAGCAGTGGGGAGGAGGCCGGGGAGCTGTTTTTT.

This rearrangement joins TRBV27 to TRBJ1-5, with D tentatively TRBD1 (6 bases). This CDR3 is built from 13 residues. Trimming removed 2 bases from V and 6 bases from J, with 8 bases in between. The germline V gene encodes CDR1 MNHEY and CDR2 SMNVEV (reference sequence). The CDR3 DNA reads TGTGCCAGCAGTTTAAACAGGGTTCAGCCCCAGCATTTT. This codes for CASSLNRVQPQHF.

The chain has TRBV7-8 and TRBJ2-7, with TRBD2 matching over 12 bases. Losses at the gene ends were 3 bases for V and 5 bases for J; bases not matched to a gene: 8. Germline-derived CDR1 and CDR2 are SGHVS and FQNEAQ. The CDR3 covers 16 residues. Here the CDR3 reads CASSFGLAGLNHEQYF. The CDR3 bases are TGTGCCAGCAGCTTCGGACTAGCGGGACTGAACCACGAGCAGTACTTC.

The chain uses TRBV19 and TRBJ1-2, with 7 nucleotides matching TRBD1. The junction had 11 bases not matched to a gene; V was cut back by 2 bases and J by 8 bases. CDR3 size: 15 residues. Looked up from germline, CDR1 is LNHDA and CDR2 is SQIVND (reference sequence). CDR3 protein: CASSITPAGGEGYTF. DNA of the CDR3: TGTGCCAGTAGTATAACTCCCGCAGGGGGTGAAGGCTACACCTTC.

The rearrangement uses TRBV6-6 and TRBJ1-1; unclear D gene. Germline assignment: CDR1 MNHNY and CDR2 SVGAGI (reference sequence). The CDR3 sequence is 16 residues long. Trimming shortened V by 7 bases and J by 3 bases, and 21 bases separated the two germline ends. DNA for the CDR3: TGTGCCAGCACTTTCCCGGAGGCGGGAGACTACACTGAAGCTTTCTTT. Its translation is CASTFPEAGDYTEAFF.

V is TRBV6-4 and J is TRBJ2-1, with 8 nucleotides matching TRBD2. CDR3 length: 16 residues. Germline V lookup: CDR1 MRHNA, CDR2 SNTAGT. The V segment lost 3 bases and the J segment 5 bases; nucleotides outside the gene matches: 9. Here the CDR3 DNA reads TGTGCCAGCAGTGAACCAGCGGGAGCCGGAGACAATGAGCAGTTCTTC. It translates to CASSEPAGAGDNEQFF.

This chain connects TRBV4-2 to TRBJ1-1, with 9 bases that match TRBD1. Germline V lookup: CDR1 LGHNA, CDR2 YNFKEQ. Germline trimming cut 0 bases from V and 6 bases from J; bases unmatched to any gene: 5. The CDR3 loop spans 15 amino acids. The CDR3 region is CASSQEGTGSPEAFF. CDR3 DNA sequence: TGTGCCAGCAGCCAAGAGGGGACAGGGAGTCCTGAAGCTTTCTTT.

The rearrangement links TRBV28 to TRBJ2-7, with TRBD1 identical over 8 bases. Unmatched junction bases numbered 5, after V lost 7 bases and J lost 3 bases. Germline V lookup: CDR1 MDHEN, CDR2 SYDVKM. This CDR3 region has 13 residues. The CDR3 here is CASTRTGSYEQYF. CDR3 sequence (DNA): TGTGCCAGCACCCGGACAGGGAGCTACGAGCAGTACTTC.

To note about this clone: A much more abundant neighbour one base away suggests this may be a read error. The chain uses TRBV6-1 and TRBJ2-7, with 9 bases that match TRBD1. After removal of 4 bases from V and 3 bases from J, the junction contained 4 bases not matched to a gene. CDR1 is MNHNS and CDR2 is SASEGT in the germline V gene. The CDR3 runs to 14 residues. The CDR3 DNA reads TGTGCCAGCAGTGCCGGGACAGGGATCTACGAGCAGTACTTC. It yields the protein CASSAGTGIYEQYF.

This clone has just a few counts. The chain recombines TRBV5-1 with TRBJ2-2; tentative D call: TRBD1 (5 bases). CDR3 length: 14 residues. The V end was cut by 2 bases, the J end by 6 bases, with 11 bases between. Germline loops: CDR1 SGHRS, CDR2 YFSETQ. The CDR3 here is CASSLSGRSGELFF. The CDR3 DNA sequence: TGCGCCAGCAGCTTATCAGGGCGGTCCGGGGAGCTGTTTTTT.

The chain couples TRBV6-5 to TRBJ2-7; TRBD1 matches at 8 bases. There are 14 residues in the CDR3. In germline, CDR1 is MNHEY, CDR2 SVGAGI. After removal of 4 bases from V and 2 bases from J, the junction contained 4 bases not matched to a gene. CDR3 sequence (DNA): TGTGCCAGCAGTTTGGACAGGGACACCTACGAGCAGTACTTC. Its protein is CASSLDRDTYEQYF.

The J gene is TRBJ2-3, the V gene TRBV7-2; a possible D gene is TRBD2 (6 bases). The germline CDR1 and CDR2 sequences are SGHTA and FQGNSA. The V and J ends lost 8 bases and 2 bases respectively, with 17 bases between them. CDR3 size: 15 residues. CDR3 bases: TGTGCCAGCCCCACCCGGGGGTACCTCACAGATACGCAGTATTTT. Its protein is CASPTRGYLTDTQYF.

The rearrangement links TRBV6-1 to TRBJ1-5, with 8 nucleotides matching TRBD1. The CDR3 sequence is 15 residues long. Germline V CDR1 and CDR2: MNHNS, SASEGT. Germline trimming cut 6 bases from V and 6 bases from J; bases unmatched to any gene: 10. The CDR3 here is CASSASTGGSQPQHF. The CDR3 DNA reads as TGTGCCAGCAGCGCTTCCACAGGGGGGAGTCAGCCCCAGCATTTT.

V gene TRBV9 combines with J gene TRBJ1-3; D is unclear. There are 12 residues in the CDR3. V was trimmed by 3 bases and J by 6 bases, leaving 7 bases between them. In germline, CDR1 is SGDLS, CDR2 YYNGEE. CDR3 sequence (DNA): TGTGCCAGCAGCGCCGGGAAAAACACCATATATTTT. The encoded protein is CASSAGKNTIYF.

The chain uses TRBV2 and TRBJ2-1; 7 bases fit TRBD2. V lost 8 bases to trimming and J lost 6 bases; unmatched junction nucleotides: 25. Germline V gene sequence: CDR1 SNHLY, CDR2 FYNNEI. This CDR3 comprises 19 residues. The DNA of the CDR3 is TGTGCCAGCCGTTTTTGGGGGGGGTGGGAGAAGTCCGGTTTCAATGAGCAGTTCTTC. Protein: CASRFWGGWEKSGFNEQFF.

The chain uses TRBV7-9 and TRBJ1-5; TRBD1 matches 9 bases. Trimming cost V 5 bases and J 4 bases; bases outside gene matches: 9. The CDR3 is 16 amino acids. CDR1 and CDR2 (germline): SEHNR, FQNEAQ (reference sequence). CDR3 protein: CASSPVGTGSNQPQHF. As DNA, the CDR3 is TGTGCCAGCAGCCCAGTAGGGACAGGGAGTAATCAGCCCCAGCATTTT. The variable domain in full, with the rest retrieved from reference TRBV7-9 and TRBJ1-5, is DTGVSQNPRHKITKRGQNVTFRCDPISEHNRLYWYRQTLGQGPEFLTYFQNEAQLEKSRLLSDRFSAERPKGSFSTLEIQRTEQGDSAMYLCASSPVGTGSNQPQHFGDGTRLSIL.

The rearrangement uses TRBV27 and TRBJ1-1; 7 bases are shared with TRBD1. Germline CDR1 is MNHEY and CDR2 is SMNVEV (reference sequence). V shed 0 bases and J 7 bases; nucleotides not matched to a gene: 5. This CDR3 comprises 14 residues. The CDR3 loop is CASSLSDTGVEAFF. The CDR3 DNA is TGTGCCAGCAGTTTATCGGACACAGGGGTTGAAGCTTTCTTT.

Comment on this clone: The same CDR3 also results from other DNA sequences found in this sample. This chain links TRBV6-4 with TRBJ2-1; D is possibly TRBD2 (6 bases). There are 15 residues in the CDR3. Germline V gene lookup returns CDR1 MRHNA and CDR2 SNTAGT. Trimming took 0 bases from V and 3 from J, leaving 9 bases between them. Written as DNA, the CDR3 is TGTGCCAGCAGTGACTCGGGCGGGGACTACAATGAGCAGTTCTTC. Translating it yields CASSDSGGDYNEQFF.

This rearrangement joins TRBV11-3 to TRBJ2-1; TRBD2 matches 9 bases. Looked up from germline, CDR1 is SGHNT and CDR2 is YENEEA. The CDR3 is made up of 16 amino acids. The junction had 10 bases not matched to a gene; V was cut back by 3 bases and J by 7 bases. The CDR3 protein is CASSFAGLAPLNEQFF. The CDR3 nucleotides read TGTGCCAGCAGCTTCGCTGGACTAGCGCCTTTAAATGAGCAGTTCTTC.